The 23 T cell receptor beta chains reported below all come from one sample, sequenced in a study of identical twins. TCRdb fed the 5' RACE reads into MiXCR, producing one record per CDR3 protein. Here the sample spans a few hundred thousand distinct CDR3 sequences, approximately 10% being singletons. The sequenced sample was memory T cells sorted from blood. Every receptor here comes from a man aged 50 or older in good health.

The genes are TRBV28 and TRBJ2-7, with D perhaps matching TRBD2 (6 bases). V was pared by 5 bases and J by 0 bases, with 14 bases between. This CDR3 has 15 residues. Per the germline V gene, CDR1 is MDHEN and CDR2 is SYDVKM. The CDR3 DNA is TGTGCCAGCAGTCTTACTAGCCGGAGCTCCTACGAGCAGTACTTC. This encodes CASSLTSRSSYEQYF.

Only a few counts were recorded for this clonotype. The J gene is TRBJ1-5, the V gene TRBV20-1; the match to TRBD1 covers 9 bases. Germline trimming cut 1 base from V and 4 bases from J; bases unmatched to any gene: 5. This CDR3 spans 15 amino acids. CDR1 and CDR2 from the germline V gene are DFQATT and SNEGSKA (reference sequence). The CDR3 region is CSARVPDRGNQPQHF. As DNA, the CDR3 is TGCAGTGCTAGAGTTCCGGACAGGGGTAATCAGCCCCAGCATTTT.

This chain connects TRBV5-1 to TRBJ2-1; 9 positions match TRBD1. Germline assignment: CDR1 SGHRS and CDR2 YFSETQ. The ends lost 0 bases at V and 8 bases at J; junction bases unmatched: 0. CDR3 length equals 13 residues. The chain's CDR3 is CASSLGDRDEQFF. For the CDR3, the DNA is TGCGCCAGCAGCTTGGGGGACAGGGATGAGCAGTTCTTC.

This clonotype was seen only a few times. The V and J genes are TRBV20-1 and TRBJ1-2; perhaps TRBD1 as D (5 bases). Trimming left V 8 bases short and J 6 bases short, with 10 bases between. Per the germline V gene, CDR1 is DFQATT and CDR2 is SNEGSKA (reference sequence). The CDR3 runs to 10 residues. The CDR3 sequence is CSFREDGYTF. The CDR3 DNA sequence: TGCAGTTTCAGGGAAGATGGCTACACCTTC.

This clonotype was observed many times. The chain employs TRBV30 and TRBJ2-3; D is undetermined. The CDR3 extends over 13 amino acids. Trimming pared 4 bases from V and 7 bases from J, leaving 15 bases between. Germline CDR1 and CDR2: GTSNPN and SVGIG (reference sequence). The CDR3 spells CAWTEETDNTQYF. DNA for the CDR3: TGTGCCTGGACCGAGGAAACAGATAATACGCAGTATTTT.

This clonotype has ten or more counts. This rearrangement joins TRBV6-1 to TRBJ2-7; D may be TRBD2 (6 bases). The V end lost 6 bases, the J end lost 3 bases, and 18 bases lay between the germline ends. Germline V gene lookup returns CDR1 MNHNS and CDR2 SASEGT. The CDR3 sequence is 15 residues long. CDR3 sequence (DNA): TGTGCCAGCAGCGAGGAGGGGAGCGGGCACTACGAGCAGTACTTC. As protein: CASSEEGSGHYEQYF.

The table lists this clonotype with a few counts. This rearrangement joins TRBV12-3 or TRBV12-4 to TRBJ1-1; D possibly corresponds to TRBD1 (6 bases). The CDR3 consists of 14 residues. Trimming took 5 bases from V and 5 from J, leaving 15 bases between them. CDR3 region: CASSRQALGTEAFF. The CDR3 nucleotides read TGTGCCAGCAGTAGACAGGCCTTAGGGACTGAAGCTTTCTTT.

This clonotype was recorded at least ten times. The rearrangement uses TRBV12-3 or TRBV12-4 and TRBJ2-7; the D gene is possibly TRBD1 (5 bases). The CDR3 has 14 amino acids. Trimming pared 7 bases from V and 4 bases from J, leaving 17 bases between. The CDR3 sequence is CASKEQGMKYEQYF. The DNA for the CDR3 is TGTGCCAGCAAGGAGCAGGGTATGAAGTACGAGCAGTACTTC.

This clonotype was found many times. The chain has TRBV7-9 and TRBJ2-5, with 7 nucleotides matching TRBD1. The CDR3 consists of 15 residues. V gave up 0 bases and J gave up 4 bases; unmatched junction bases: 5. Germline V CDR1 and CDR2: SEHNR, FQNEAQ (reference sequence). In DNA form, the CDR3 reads TGTGCCAGCAGCTTAGCACAGGGGTCGGGAGAGACCCAGTACTTC. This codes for CASSLAQGSGETQYF.

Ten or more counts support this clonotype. The CDR3 bases are TGTGCCAGCAGTCCTATATCCTACGAGCAGTACTTC. Encoded protein: CASSPISYEQYF. The chain couples TRBV28 to TRBJ2-7; D is undetermined. Germline loops: CDR1 MDHEN, CDR2 SYDVKM. The V end lost 5 bases, the J end lost 1 base, and 6 bases lay between the germline ends. The CDR3 totals 12 residues. The full variable domain, in which reference TRBV28 and TRBJ2-7 provide the parts outside the CDR3, is DVKVTQSSRYLVKRTGEKVFLECVQDMDHENMFWYRQDPGLGLRLIYFSYDVKMKEKGDIPEGYSVSREKKERFSLILESASTNQTSMYLCASSPISYEQYFGPGTRLTVT.

CDR3 region: CASSPTGFQETQYF. CDR3 in DNA: TGCGCCAGCAGCCCTACAGGGTTCCAAGAGACCCAGTACTTC. The V gene is TRBV5-1, the J gene TRBJ2-5; D might be TRBD1 (6 bases). V was pared by 4 bases and J by 1 base, with 11 bases between. The germline V gene has CDR1 SGHRS and CDR2 YFSETQ. This CDR3 is 14 amino acids long.

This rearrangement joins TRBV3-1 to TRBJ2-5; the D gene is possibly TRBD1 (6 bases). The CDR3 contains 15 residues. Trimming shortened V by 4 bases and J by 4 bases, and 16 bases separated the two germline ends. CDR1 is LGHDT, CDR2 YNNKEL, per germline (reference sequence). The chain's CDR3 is CASSPKNRVPETQYF. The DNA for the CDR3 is TGTGCCAGCAGCCCCAAGAACAGGGTCCCAGAGACCCAGTACTTC.

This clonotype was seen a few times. In nucleotides, the CDR3 is TGTGCCAGCAGATCGTTCACCCTCCACTTT. Amino acids: CASRSFTLHF. The chain couples TRBV28 to TRBJ1-6; D gene unclear. The CDR3 covers 10 residues. Germline V gene lookup returns CDR1 MDHEN and CDR2 SYDVKM. V was clipped by 6 bases and J by 14 bases, with 8 bases between them.

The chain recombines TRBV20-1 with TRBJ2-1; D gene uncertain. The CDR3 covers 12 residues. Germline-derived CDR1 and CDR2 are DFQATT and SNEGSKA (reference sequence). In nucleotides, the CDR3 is TGCAGCGTGGTGGATCAATACAATGAGCAGTTCTTC. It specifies CSVVDQYNEQFF.

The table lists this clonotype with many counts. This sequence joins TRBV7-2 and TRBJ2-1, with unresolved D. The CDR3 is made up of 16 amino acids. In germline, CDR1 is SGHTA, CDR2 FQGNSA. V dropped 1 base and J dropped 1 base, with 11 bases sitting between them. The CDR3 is CASSLGTGTSYNEQFF. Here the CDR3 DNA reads TGTGCCAGCAGCTTAGGGACCGGAACTTCCTACAATGAGCAGTTCTTC.

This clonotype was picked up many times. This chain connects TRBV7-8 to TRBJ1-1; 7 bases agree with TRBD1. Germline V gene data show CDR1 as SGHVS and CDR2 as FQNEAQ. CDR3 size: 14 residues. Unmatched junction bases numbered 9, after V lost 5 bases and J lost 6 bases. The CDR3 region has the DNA TGTGCCAGCAGCCCAGGGGGGGGAAGGGCTGAAGCTTTCTTT. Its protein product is CASSPGGGRAEAFF.

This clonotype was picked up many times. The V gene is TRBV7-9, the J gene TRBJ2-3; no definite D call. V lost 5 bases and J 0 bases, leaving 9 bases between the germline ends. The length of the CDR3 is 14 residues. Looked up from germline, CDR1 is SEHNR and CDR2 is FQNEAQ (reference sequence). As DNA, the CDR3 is TGTGCCAGCAGCCCGCTGGTCAGCACAGATACGCAGTATTTT. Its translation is CASSPLVSTDTQYF.

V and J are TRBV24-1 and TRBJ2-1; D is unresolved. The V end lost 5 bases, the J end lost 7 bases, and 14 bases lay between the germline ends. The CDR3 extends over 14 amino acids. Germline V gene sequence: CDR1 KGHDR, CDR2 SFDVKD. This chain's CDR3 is CATSVASPPNEQFF. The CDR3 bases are TGTGCCACCAGTGTGGCCTCTCCTCCGAATGAGCAGTTCTTC.

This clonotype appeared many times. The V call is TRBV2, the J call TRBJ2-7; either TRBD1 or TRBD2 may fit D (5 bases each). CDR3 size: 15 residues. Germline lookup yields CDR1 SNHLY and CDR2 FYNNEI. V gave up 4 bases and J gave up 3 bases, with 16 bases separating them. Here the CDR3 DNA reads TGTGCCAGCAGTGGAGGGACCGACCCCTTCTACGAGCAGTACTTC. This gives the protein CASSGGTDPFYEQYF.

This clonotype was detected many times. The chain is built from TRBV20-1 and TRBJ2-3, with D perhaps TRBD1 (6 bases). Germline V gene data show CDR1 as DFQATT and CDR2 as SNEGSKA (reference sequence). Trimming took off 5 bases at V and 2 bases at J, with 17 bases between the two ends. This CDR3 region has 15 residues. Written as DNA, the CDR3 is TGCAGTGCTCAATCCGGGACAACCCTCACAGATACGCAGTATTTT. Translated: CSAQSGTTLTDTQYF.

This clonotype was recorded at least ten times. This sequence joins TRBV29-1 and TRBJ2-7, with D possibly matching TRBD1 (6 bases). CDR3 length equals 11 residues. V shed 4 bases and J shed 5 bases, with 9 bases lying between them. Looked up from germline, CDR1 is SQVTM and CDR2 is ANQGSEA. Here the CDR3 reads CSVVRGDEQYF. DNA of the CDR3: TGCAGCGTTGTCAGGGGCGACGAGCAGTACTTC.

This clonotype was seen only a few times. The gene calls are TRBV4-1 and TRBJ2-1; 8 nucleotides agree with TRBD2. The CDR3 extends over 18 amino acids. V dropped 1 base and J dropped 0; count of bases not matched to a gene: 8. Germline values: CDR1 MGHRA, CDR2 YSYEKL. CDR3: CASSQGYSGVSSYNEQFF. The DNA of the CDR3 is TGCGCCAGCAGCCAAGGATATAGCGGGGTGAGCTCCTACAATGAGCAGTTCTTC.

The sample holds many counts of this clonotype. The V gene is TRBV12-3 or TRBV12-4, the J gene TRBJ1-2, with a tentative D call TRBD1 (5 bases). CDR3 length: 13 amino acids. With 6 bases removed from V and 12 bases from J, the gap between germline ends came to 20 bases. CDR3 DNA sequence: TGTGCCAGCAGCCCCGGGACGGGAAAAATTGACACCTTC. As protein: CASSPGTGKIDTF.